This T cell receptor (beta chain) was identified during a study of CD8 T cells in ankylosing spondylitis. 5'-RACE, quantitative and with molecular barcodes, yielded the TCR beta libraries. TCRdb recomputed calls from the 5' RACE reads with MiXCR, one row per CDR3 protein. The data contain about 340,000 distinct CDR3 sequences, approximately 15% of them singletons. This CDR3 spans 16 amino acids. The germline gives CDR1 SEHNR, CDR2 FQNEAQ (reference sequence). V shed 3 bases and J 2 bases; nucleotides not matched to a gene: 9. Study-level findings and limits: Ankylosing spondylitis blood seemed to carry a telltale TCR beta motif made of several highly homologous variants. CD8+ disease-linked clones were present at relatively low frequencies in blood.

This clonotype was detected a few times. What it recognizes is unknown. This TCR was recovered from a male donor with ankylosing spondylitis or in good health (not recorded which). The rearrangement uses TRBV7-9 and TRBJ2-7, with TRBD1 matching over 8 bases. Sequencing used blood, either unsorted or a sorted T cell fraction (not recorded which). CDR3 amino acids: CASSFSDRESPYEQYF. CDR3 sequence (DNA): TGTGCCAGCAGCTTTTCGGACAGGGAATCACCCTACGAGCAGTACTTC.